One and the same sample provided the 16 T cell receptor beta chains below, sequenced in a study of early T cells in non-severe SARS-CoV-2 infection. TCRdb independently ran MiXCR on the 5' RACE reads; one entry per CDR3 protein. The table records about 50,000 distinct CDR3 sequences, about 9.3% of them present only once. The sequenced material came from whole blood. The receptors derive from an adult who was a healthcare worker with PCR-confirmed SARS-CoV-2 infection or an uninfected control (not recorded which).

About this clonotype: One end of the junction is discordant with germline, which a read error may explain. The chain carries TRBV6-2 or TRBV6-3 and TRBJ2-1; TRBD2 agrees at 11 bases. Per the germline V gene, CDR1 is MNHEY and CDR2 is SVGEGT. The CDR3 is 15 amino acids. CDR3 protein: CTSSWGLAASNEQFF. The CDR3 nucleotides read TGTACCAGCAGTTGGGGACTAGCGGCTAGCAATGAGCAGTTCTTC.

In this sample, this clonotype turned up many times. The V gene is TRBV3-1, the J gene TRBJ2-7; 7 positions match TRBD1. J was trimmed by 6 bases and V by 2 bases; bases with no gene match: 10. The CDR3 is made up of 15 amino acids. CDR1 is LGHDT and CDR2 is YNNKEL in the germline V gene (reference sequence). CDR3 region: CASSQTGATFAEQYF. CDR3 DNA sequence: TGTGCCAGCAGCCAAACAGGGGCCACCTTTGCCGAGCAGTACTTC.

The chain uses TRBV7-9 and TRBJ2-1, with a tentative D call TRBD1 (5 bases). The CDR3 has 16 residues. V lost 6 bases and J 12 bases, leaving 27 bases between the germline ends. CDR1 is SEHNR, CDR2 FQNEAQ, per germline (reference sequence). This chain's CDR3 is CASRQSMAPRRGRQFF. In DNA form, the CDR3 reads TGTGCCAGCAGACAAAGTATGGCGCCCCGAAGGGGAAGGCAGTTCTTC.

The chain links TRBV18 to TRBJ1-2; D is possibly TRBD1 (5 bases). The CDR3 runs 14 residues. Trimming stripped 4 bases from V and 8 bases from J, with 17 bases between. CDR1 KGHSH and CDR2 LQKENI come from the germline V gene. The CDR3 DNA reads TGTGCCAGCTCACAGGACATCTCAAGTGGGGGCTACACCTTC. Translated: CASSQDISSGGYTF.

This clonotype was counted a few times. This chain joins TRBV28 and TRBJ1-1, with D uncertain. The germline V and J ends were trimmed by 3 bases and 1 base, with 6 bases remaining between them. CDR1 MDHEN and CDR2 SYDVKM come from the germline V gene. The CDR3 is made up of 13 amino acids. Written as DNA, the CDR3 is TGTGCCAGCAGTTTCTTCAGGAACACTGAAGCTTTCTTT. This codes for CASSFFRNTEAFF.

The chain joins TRBV12-3 or TRBV12-4 to TRBJ1-2, with D maybe TRBD1 (5 bases). With 7 bases removed from V and 8 bases from J, the gap between germline ends came to 14 bases. This CDR3 is 12 amino acids long. CDR3 amino acids: CASTFSGTGYTF. The CDR3 DNA sequence: TGTGCCAGCACCTTCTCAGGGACCGGCTACACCTTC.

This clonotype showed up many times. This rearrangement joins TRBV19 to TRBJ1-5; 7 bases line up with TRBD1. J was trimmed by 4 bases and V by 5 bases; bases with no gene match: 2. The CDR3 consists of 13 residues. In germline, CDR1 is LNHDA, CDR2 SQIVND (reference sequence). The CDR3 loop reads CASSLQGNQPQHF. The CDR3 DNA is TGTGCCAGTAGTTTACAGGGGAATCAGCCCCAGCATTTT.

At least ten counts were recorded for this clonotype. The chain has TRBV20-1 and TRBJ2-7, with D unclear. Germline CDR1 DFQATT, CDR2 SNEGSKA (reference sequence). The CDR3 consists of 12 residues. Trimming removed 7 bases at V and 3 bases at J, with 13 bases between. The CDR3 nucleotides are TGCAGTGTTCTTGGGCCCATCTACGAGCAGTACTTC. Amino acids: CSVLGPIYEQYF.

Ten or more counts support this clonotype. The chain couples TRBV7-2 to TRBJ2-3, with TRBD2 matching 9 bases. CDR1 is SGHTA and CDR2 is FQGNSA in the germline V gene. The V segment lost 7 bases and the J segment 5 bases; nucleotides outside the gene matches: 16. The CDR3 covers 17 residues. The CDR3, as DNA: TGTGCCAGCACCACCCGACTAGCGGCCACGGCGGGAGATACGCAGTATTTT. This gives the protein CASTTRLAATAGDTQYF.

This clonotype has just one count. The V call is TRBV11-2, the J call TRBJ1-1; D may be TRBD1 (6 bases). V was shortened by 1 base and J by 1 base, with 7 bases between the two germline ends. The CDR3 length is 14 residues. CDR1 and CDR2 from the germline V gene are SGHAT and FQNNGV. DNA for the CDR3: TGTGCCAGCAGCTTAGCAGGGGCGAACACTGAAGCTTTCTTT. Amino acids: CASSLAGANTEAFF.

At least ten counts were recorded for this clonotype. The V gene is TRBV18, the J gene TRBJ1-1, with 7 bases identical to TRBD1. With V trimmed by 3 bases and J by 0 bases, 7 bases remained unmatched. Germline values: CDR1 KGHSH, CDR2 LQKENI. This CDR3 has 16 residues. The CDR3 spells CASSPGQKIMNTEAFF. The CDR3 coding sequence is TGTGCCAGCTCACCGGGACAGAAGATAATGAACACTGAAGCTTTCTTT. The full variable domain, with the rest looked up from reference TRBV18 and TRBJ1-1, is NAGVMQNPRHLVRRRGQEARLRCSPMKGHSHVYWYRQLPEEGLKFMVYLQKENIIDESGMPKERFSAEFPKEGPSILRIQQVVRGDSAAYFCASSPGQKIMNTEAFFGQGTRLTVV.

This clonotype has a count of ten or more. The V and J genes are TRBV5-4 and TRBJ2-1; D remains ambiguous. CDR3 size: 11 residues. Germline V lookup: CDR1 SGHNT, CDR2 YYREEE (reference sequence). Between the trimmed V and J ends, which lost 5 bases and 6 bases, there was a span of 6 bases. As DNA, the CDR3 is TGTGCCAGCAGAAAAGTCAATGAGCAGTTCTTC. This sequence encodes CASRKVNEQFF.

In this sample, this clonotype turned up a few times. This chain uses TRBV2 with TRBJ2-4; D could derive from TRBD1 or TRBD2 (5 bases each). CDR3 size: 15 residues. Germline V gene sequence: CDR1 SNHLY, CDR2 FYNNEI. Trimming took off 10 bases at V and 8 bases at J, with 24 bases between the two ends. CDR3 residues: CATSQRGPGLDIQYF. The CDR3 region has the DNA TGTGCCACCTCCCAGAGGGGTCCGGGCCTAGACATTCAGTACTTC.

There are many counts of this clonotype. The chain combines TRBV7-8 with TRBJ2-1; 12 nucleotides align to TRBD2. The CDR3 is 18 amino acids. After removal of 5 bases from V and 7 bases from J, the junction contained 15 bases not matched to a gene. Per germline, CDR1 SGHVS and CDR2 FQNEAQ. Written as DNA, the CDR3 is TGTGCCAGCAGCCCCTATAGACTAGCGGGAGCCGCTAAGAATGAGCAGTTCTTC. This codes for CASSPYRLAGAAKNEQFF.

This clonotype was seen repeatedly, ten times or more. The genes are TRBV7-2 and TRBJ2-1; D is possibly TRBD2 (6 bases). Trimming took 5 bases from V and 15 from J, leaving 14 bases between them. The CDR3 length is 11 residues. Per germline, CDR1 SGHTA and CDR2 FQGNSA. In DNA, the CDR3 is TGTGCCAGCAGCCCGCCCCCGGGAGTGTTCTTC. This translates into CASSPPPGVFF. Combining the CDR3 with reference TRBV7-2 and TRBJ2-1 gives the whole variable domain GAGVSQSPSNKVTEKGKDVELRCDPISGHTALYWYRQSLGQGLEFLIYFQGNSAPDKSGLPSDRFSAERTGGSVSTLTIQRTQQEDSAVYLCASSPPPGVFFGPGTRLTVL.

This clonotype showed up many times. The chain links TRBV12-3 or TRBV12-4 to TRBJ1-3; D gene uncertain. V was pared by 2 bases and J by 0 bases, with 8 bases between. The CDR3 consists of 15 residues. CDR3 in DNA: TGTGCCAGCAGTTTATCCCCGTTCTCTGGAAACACCATATATTTT. Amino acids: CASSLSPFSGNTIYF.